The rows below give T cell receptor beta chains drawn from one sample of a study of cytomegalovirus exposure and HLA in healthy donors. TCRdb's copy holds only in-frame clones and misses some; the assay was immunoSEQ multiplex PCR. Of roughly 43,000 clones in the sample, roughly 77% were seen once. Sequences were obtained from PBMCs. These receptors were collected from a man aged 25-45 years in good health and CMV-seronegative. The CDR3 runs from the conserved cysteine through the conserved F or W. Each record gives: D gene, V gene, clone size, J gene, CDR3 DNA, CDR3 protein. A D gene is named only where the DNA matches it firmly. Clone size, where shown, is once, few, many, or a class for clones that have expanded.

>-|TRBV15|-|TRBJ2-2
TGTGCCACCAGCAGCGGGTTCAAAGGAGGGTGGAATGACGGGGAGCTGTTTTTT
CATSSGFKGGWNDGELFF
>-|TRBV6-5|-|TRBJ2-7
TGTGCCAGCAGCGATACCACATACGAGCAGTACTTC
CASSDTTYEQYF
>-|TRBV4-3|once|TRBJ2-5
TGCGCCAGCAGCCGGGACGGGACTCCGCAAGAGACCCAGTACTTC
CASSRDGTPQETQYF
>-|TRBV28|-|TRBJ1-2
TGTGCCAGCAGCTCCCCCCCACAGATCAACTATGGCTACACCTTC
CASSSPPQINYGYTF
>TRBD1|TRBV14|-|TRBJ2-6
TGTGCCAGCAGCCATCGCCCGGGACAGGGGGCGGGTGGGGCCAACGTCCTGACTTTC
CASSHRPGQGAGGANVLTF
>-|TRBV5-1|-|TRBJ2-2
TGCGCCAGCAGCTTCGGGGTGGGGACGAACACCGGGGAGCTGTTTTTT
CASSFGVGTNTGELFF
>TRBD1|TRBV6-1|-|TRBJ1-5
TGTGCCAGCAGTGAACTCTCGGGACAGCGCAATCAGCCCCAGCATTTT
CASSELSGQRNQPQHF
>TRBD1|TRBV7-2|-|TRBJ2-3
TGTGCCAGCAGCTTAAGGACAGGGACAAGAGATACGCAGTATTTT
CASSLRTGTRDTQYF
>-|TRBV15|-|TRBJ2-6
TGTGCCACCAGCAGAGATTGGGCGAGCGGGGCCAACGTCCTGACTTTC
CATSRDWASGANVLTF
>-|TRBV7-9|-|TRBJ1-1
TGTGCCAGCAGCTTAAGAGGGTGGAACACTGAAGCTTTCTTT
CASSLRGWNTEAFF
>-|TRBV9|-|TRBJ1-3
TGTGCCAGCAGCGTATCAGGTACTGGAAACACCATATATTTT
CASSVSGTGNTIYF
>-|TRBV6-6|-|TRBJ2-5
TGTGCCAGCAGTCTCGAACTAGCTCTGGAGACCCAGTACTTC
CASSLELALETQYF
>-|TRBV11-1|-|TRBJ2-7
TGTGCCAGCAGTTCGGACAGGAGGGAATCCTACGAGCAGTACTTC
CASSSDRRESYEQYF
>-|TRBV19|-|TRBJ1-1
TGTGCCAGTAGTATGGGCGTCTATGCTGAAGCTTTCTTT
CASSMGVYAEAFF
>-|TRBV28|-|TRBJ2-7
TGTGCCAGCAGTCGACTCGAGGACTCACACTACGAGCAGTACTTC
CASSRLEDSHYEQYF
>-|TRBV5-4|-|TRBJ2-2
TGTGCCAGCAGCTCGCGGGGCGCGAACACCGGGGAGCTGTTTTTT
CASSSRGANTGELFF
>TRBD2|TRBV27|-|TRBJ2-1
TGTGCCAGCAGAGTAGGGACTAGCGGGATGGGGTATGAGCAGTTCTTC
CASRVGTSGMGYEQFF
>-|TRBV29-1|-|TRBJ1-1
TGCAGCGTCGCTCCAGGGCTGAAGAACACTGAAGCTTTCTTT
CSVAPGLKNTEAFF
>TRBD1|TRBV2|-|TRBJ1-1
TGTGCCAGCAGTGACGCCGGGACAGGGGCAACTGAAGCTTTCTTT
CASSDAGTGATEAFF
>TRBD2|TRBV7-9|-|TRBJ2-7
TGTGCCAGCAGCTTCCTAGCGGACATAACCTACGAGCAGTACTTC
CASSFLADITYEQYF
>-|TRBV7-9|-|TRBJ2-1
TGTGCCAGCAGCTTAGGCGAGGGTGGCAGGAGCTCCTACAATGAGCAGTTCTTC
CASSLGEGGRSSYNEQFF
>TRBD2|TRBV9|-|TRBJ2-7
TGTGCCAGCAGCGTAGTGGGGACTACTTACGAGCAGTACTTC
CASSVVGTTYEQYF
>TRBD2|TRBV7-2|-|TRBJ2-2
TGTGCCAGCAGCTTCGCGGGACTAAACACCGGGGAGCTGTTTTTT
CASSFAGLNTGELFF
>TRBD1|TRBV10-3|few|TRBJ2-7
TGTGCCATCAGTGAGTACAACAGGGGGGAAGGCGAGCAGTACTTC
CAISEYNRGEGEQYF